This note documents a single T cell receptor beta chain sequence. The data originate from a study of regulatory T cells in long-lasting Graves disease. The CDR3 is 14 amino acids. V was clipped by 4 bases and J by 9 bases; unmatched bases: 7. Researchers made TCR beta libraries by using iRepertoire HTBI primers and running Arm-PCR on CDR3 regions. TCRdb re-called the multiplex PCR reads through MiXCR, storing one row per CDR3 protein. The sample contains almost 350,000 distinct CDR3 sequences, roughly 21% of which appear only once. Time point here: persistent/refractory GD, antithyroid drugs over 5 years with positive TRAb. Extracted PBMC RNA gave rise to the TCR library. Patients with Graves' disease were diagnosed by American Thyroid Association guidelines.

The sample consisted of peripheral blood mononuclear cells (PBMCs), taken when the disease was refractory, from a patient treated with antithyroid drugs. The TCR originated in a female donor with Graves disease. The V gene is TRBV12-3 or TRBV12-4, the J gene TRBJ2-1, with TRBD2 matching 9 bases. The CDR3 sequence is CASSSPISGGEQFF. The CDR3 bases are TGTGCCAGCAGTTCTCCGATTAGCGGGGGTGAGCAGTTCTTC.